What follows are 14 T cell receptor beta chains derived from one specimen sequenced in a study of T-cell reconstitution after alpha-beta-depleted transplantation in children (dated by TCRdb to about 2016). Libraries came from PCR. The instrument given in TCRdb is Illumina HiSeq 2500. Molecular barcoding was employed in the preparation of TCR libraries, with unique molecular identifiers being used to normalize TCRbeta repertoire quantification. TCRdb reworked the public reads: Q25 trimming with fastp, MiXCR clone assembly, productive beta chains retained. When rows share a CDR3 protein, they turn into one entry using the most common DNA and genes. This sample holds almost 400,000 distinct CDR3 sequences; about 20% were observed only once. The leading ten clones occupy around 4% of the sample. This material consisted of PBMCs from the stem cell graft donor, taken from the stem cell graft. The origin of the receptors is a human donor who donated a stem cell graft to a child with acute myeloid leukemia.

Regarding this clonotype: It may be a read error: a sequence one base away is much more abundant. This sequence joins TRBV6-2 or TRBV6-3 and TRBJ2-7; a possible D gene is TRBD1 (6 bases). The germline V gene encodes CDR1 MNHEY and CDR2 SVGEGT. The CDR3 is 14 amino acids. Trimming removed 0 bases from V and 5 bases from J, with 11 bases in between. The CDR3, as DNA: TGTGCCAGCAGTTACTCGATTCAGGGGAACGAGCAGTACTTC. Its protein is CASSYSIQGNEQYF.

This clonotype was observed a few times. The rearrangement uses TRBV2 and TRBJ1-5; D is ambiguous. Trimming left V 4 bases short and J 4 bases short, with 11 bases between. CDR1 is SNHLY, CDR2 FYNNEI, per germline. This CDR3 region has 14 residues. The CDR3: CASSGWGGNQPQHF. The CDR3 bases are TGTGCCAGCAGTGGTTGGGGAGGGAATCAGCCCCAGCATTTT.

The chain employs TRBV5-1 and TRBJ2-7; 8 bases are a match to TRBD1. The CDR3 contains 15 residues. The J segment lost 4 bases and the V segment lost 3 bases, leaving 9 bases of the junction unmatched. Germline V lookup: CDR1 SGHRS, CDR2 YFSETQ. This chain's CDR3 is CASSSGQGSKYEQYF. The CDR3 DNA is TGCGCCAGCAGCTCCGGACAGGGAAGTAAGTACGAGCAGTACTTC.

At least ten counts were recorded for this clonotype. The J gene is TRBJ2-7, the V gene TRBV20-1; 10 bases are a match to TRBD1. After removal of 3 bases from V and 0 bases from J, the junction contained 2 bases not matched to a gene. The germline gives CDR1 DFQATT, CDR2 SNEGSKA (reference sequence). CDR3 size: 14 residues. CDR3 protein: CSARGTGDSYEQYF. CDR3 in DNA: TGCAGTGCTAGGGGGACAGGGGACTCCTACGAGCAGTACTTC.

The genes are TRBV20-1 and TRBJ2-5; possibly TRBD1 for D (6 bases). CDR1 and CDR2 (germline): DFQATT, SNEGSKA (reference sequence). This CDR3 has 15 residues. V was shortened by 5 bases and J by 1 base, with 17 bases between the two germline ends. CDR3 nucleotide sequence: TGCAGTGCTCGACCCTACCGGGACACCCAAGAGACCCAGTACTTC. Its translation is CSARPYRDTQETQYF.

This clonotype has only a few counts. This may stem from a read error, because a much larger clone lies one nucleotide away. The chain is built from TRBV28 and TRBJ2-5, with 9 bases identical to TRBD1. Germline CDR1 is MDHEN and CDR2 is SYDVKM. V dropped 5 bases and J dropped 5; count of bases not matched to a gene: 3. The CDR3 sequence is 13 residues long. The CDR3 region is CASSGQGRETQYF. In DNA form, the CDR3 reads TGTGCCAGCAGTGGACAGGGGAGGGAGACCCAGTACTTC.

This clonotype was picked up many times. In nucleotides, the CDR3 is TGCAGTGCTAGAATTACGGAGGGTATCAATGAGCAGTTCTTC. Residues: CSARITEGINEQFF. V gene TRBV20-1 combines with J gene TRBJ2-1; TRBD2 is a possible D gene (6 bases). V was clipped by 2 bases and J by 6 bases, with 14 bases between them. This CDR3 comprises 14 residues. CDR1 and CDR2 from the germline V gene are DFQATT and SNEGSKA (reference sequence).

The chain recombines TRBV5-1 with TRBJ2-7; 8 bases are shared with TRBD2. Germline CDR1 and CDR2: SGHRS and YFSETQ. This CDR3 is built from 16 residues. After removal of 0 bases from V and 2 bases from J, the junction contained 7 bases not matched to a gene. CDR3 coding DNA: TGCGCCAGCAGCTTGGGGCCGGGACTAGAGACCTACGAGCAGTACTTC. Amino acids: CASSLGPGLETYEQYF.

This clonotype was seen a few times. CDR3 sequence reads: CSARPRDRSYNEQFF. The CDR3 DNA is TGCAGTGCTAGACCGCGGGACAGGAGCTACAATGAGCAGTTCTTC. This chain links TRBV20-1 with TRBJ2-1, with 8 bases lining up with TRBD1. The CDR3 extends over 15 amino acids. The germline CDR1 and CDR2 sequences are DFQATT and SNEGSKA (reference sequence). The V segment lost 2 bases and the J segment 3 bases; nucleotides outside the gene matches: 6.

This chain connects TRBV7-2 to TRBJ2-3; TRBD2 matches at 12 bases. The CDR3 covers 15 residues. J lost 4 bases, V lost 5 bases, and 4 bases had no gene match. From germline, CDR1 is SGHTA and CDR2 FQGNSA. The CDR3 region has the DNA TGTGCCAGCAGCGGGACTAGCGGGCGAGCAGATACGCAGTATTTT. The encoded protein is CASSGTSGRADTQYF. Complete variable domain (other parts from reference TRBV7-2 and TRBJ2-3): GAGVSQSPSNKVTEKGKDVELRCDPISGHTALYWYRQSLGQGLEFLIYFQGNSAPDKSGLPSDRFSAERTGGSVSTLTIQRTQQEDSAVYLCASSGTSGRADTQYFGPGTRLTVL.

This clonotype was detected only a few times. The chain recombines TRBV5-4 with TRBJ2-7; 13 nucleotides align to TRBD2. Losses at the gene ends were 3 bases for V and 6 bases for J; bases not matched to a gene: 15. The CDR3 is made up of 18 amino acids. CDR1 and CDR2 (germline): SGHNT, YYREEE (reference sequence). The CDR3 DNA reads as TGTGCCAGCAGCTGGGCAGGACTAGCGGGAGAGGTAGGCAGCGAGCAGTACTTC. As protein: CASSWAGLAGEVGSEQYF.

This clonotype was recorded a few times. This chain uses TRBV12-3 or TRBV12-4 with TRBJ2-7; possible D gene TRBD2, 6 bases. V gave up 5 bases and J gave up 5 bases, with 16 bases separating them. The CDR3 contains 14 residues. The CDR3 loop is CASSNQGGPHEQYF. For the CDR3, the DNA is TGTGCCAGCAGTAATCAGGGAGGCCCCCACGAGCAGTACTTC.

In its sample, this clonotype was seen many times. The chain recombines TRBV11-2 with TRBJ2-3, with 7 bases fitting TRBD2. Germline trimming cut 1 base from V and 2 bases from J; bases unmatched to any gene: 6. The CDR3 consists of 16 residues. Germline V gene lookup returns CDR1 SGHAT and CDR2 FQNNGV. The CDR3 here is CASSLGAGLHTDTQYF. The CDR3 DNA follows: TGTGCCAGCAGCTTAGGAGCGGGACTTCACACAGATACGCAGTATTTT. The variable domain in full, with the rest retrieved from reference TRBV11-2 and TRBJ2-3, is EAGVAQSPRYKIIEKRQSVAFWCNPISGHATLYWYQQILGQGPKLLIQFQNNGVVDDSQLPKDRFSAERLKGVDSTLKIQPAKLEDSAVYLCASSLGAGLHTDTQYFGPGTRLTVL.

The rearrangement uses TRBV5-1 and TRBJ2-1, with 14 bases fitting TRBD2. Germline-derived CDR1 and CDR2 are SGHRS and YFSETQ. The V and J ends lost 4 bases and 8 bases, in that order; junction bases with no gene match: 11. The CDR3 spans 17 residues. CDR3 bases: TGCGCCAGCAGCCCTGGACTAGCGGGAGGAAGAGACGATGAGCAGTTCTTC. The encoded protein is CASSPGLAGGRDDEQFF.